This TCR beta chain is drawn from a study of control samples from healthy donors and cancer patients (dated by TCRdb to 2018 to 2020). In regard to this clone: No cognate antigen has been identified for it. Per-base qualities were not stored, and no clone one base away is much larger.

Per the germline V gene, SGHDN is the CDR1 and FVKESK is the CDR2. Inclusive of the bounding cysteine and phenylalanine, the CDR3 is 13 residues long. Only the CDR3 region is kept as DNA, spanning 39 bases read in frame from base 1. V was cut back by 0 bases and J by 9 bases, leaving a gap of 6 bases between them. Libraries were made using the immunoSEQ multiplex PCR assay. The source is immuneACCESS, and TCRdb retained only in-frame sequences with V and J called. Part of the clones is not carried over; for the studies checked, unresolved V genes explain less than half of this, and the remainder is unexplained. Recorded for this sample are tens of thousands of clones; about 94% of them occurred a single time. The biggest ten clones account for approximately 3% of the sample.

The chain joins TRBV14 to TRBJ1-6; the D gene lacks a confident call. Material: blood. This sequence originates from a woman aged 25 to 45 in good health. The sequenced DNA is TGTGCCAGCAGCCAAGAAAGGGTTTCACCCCTCCACTTT. This translates into CASSQERVSPLHF.